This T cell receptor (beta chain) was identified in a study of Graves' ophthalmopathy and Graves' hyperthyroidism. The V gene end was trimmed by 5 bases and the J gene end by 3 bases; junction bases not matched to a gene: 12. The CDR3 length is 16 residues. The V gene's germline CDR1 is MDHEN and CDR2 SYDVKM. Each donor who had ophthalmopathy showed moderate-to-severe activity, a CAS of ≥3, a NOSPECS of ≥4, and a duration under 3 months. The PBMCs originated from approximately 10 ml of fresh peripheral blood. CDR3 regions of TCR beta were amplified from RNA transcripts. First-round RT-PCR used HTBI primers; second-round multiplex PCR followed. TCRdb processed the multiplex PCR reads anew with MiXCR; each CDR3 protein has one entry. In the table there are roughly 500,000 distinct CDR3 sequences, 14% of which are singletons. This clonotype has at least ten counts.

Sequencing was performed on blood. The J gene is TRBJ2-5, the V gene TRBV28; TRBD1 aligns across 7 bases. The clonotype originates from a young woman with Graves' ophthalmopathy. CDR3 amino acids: CASSPRGTVTKETQYF. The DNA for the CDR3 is TGTGCCAGCAGTCCCAGGGGGACAGTTACTAAAGAGACCCAGTACTTC.